This is a list of T cell receptor beta chains from one sample in a study of cytomegalovirus exposure and HLA in healthy donors. This table comes from immunoSEQ multiplex PCR, and its TCRdb copy is limited to in-frame clones, with some not included. The sample includes roughly 79,000 clones, approximately 74% of them seen just once. Sequenced sample: PBMCs. These receptors all stem from a woman in her forties or fifties in good health and CMV-seropositive. CDR3s include the opening cysteine and the closing phenylalanine or tryptophan. The order of the fields is V gene, clone size, J gene, D gene, CDR3 DNA, CDR3 protein. A D gene is named only where the DNA matches it firmly. Clone size is shown for a subset of rows, as once, few, many or a class of expanded clone.

V: TRBV7-3
size: .
J: TRBJ2-1
D: TRBD1
DNA: TGTGCCAGCAGCCCCTCCGGGACAGGGTCGCGCGAGCAGTTCTTC
CDR3: CASSPSGTGSREQFF

V: TRBV6-6
size: .
J: TRBJ2-7
D: TRBD1
DNA: TGTGCCAGCAGTTACTCGGAGACAGGGGTCTACGAGCAGTACTTC
CDR3: CASSYSETGVYEQYF

V: TRBV10-3
size: once
J: TRBJ1-1
D: .
DNA: TGTGCCATCAGTGAGAGGGGGGGTGGGGGGACTGAAGCTTTCTTT
CDR3: CAISERGGGGTEAFF

V: TRBV5-1
size: .
J: TRBJ2-3
D: .
DNA: TGCGCCAGCAGCCCTGGACAGTTCACAGATACGCAGTATTTT
CDR3: CASSPGQFTDTQYF

V: TRBV28
size: .
J: TRBJ2-1
D: .
DNA: TGTGCCAGCAGTTTGAGGACAAGTAATGAGCAGTTCTTC
CDR3: CASSLRTSNEQFF

V: TRBV19
size: .
J: TRBJ2-5
D: .
DNA: TGTGCCAGTAAACCGGACGGGAGAGAAGAGACCCAGTACTTC
CDR3: CASKPDGREETQYF

V: TRBV11-3
size: .
J: TRBJ2-3
D: TRBD1
DNA: TGTGCCAGCAGCGCCCCGGGACAGGGTTTAGATACGCAGTATTTT
CDR3: CASSAPGQGLDTQYF

V: TRBV7-6
size: .
J: TRBJ2-6
D: TRBD2
DNA: TGTGCCAGCAGCTTATTGGGAGGGGTTGAGGCCAACGTCCTGACTTTC
CDR3: CASSLLGGVEANVLTF

V: TRBV28
size: .
J: TRBJ2-3
D: TRBD1
DNA: TGTGCCAGCAGTTTGGGACAGGGTGATACGCAGTATTTT
CDR3: CASSLGQGDTQYF

V: TRBV6-5
size: .
J: TRBJ1-5
D: TRBD1
DNA: TGTGCCAGTAAACAGGGGGGTCATCAGCCCCAGCATTTT
CDR3: CASKQGGHQPQHF

V: TRBV4-2
size: .
J: TRBJ1-2
D: TRBD1
DNA: TGTGCCAGCAGCCAAGAGTGGGGAAGGACAGGGCATGGCTACACCTTC
CDR3: CASSQEWGRTGHGYTF

V: TRBV2
size: .
J: TRBJ2-7
D: .
DNA: TGTGCCAGCGTTATGACAGGATCCTCCTACGAGCAGTACTTC
CDR3: CASVMTGSSYEQYF

V: TRBV5-6
size: .
J: TRBJ2-2
D: TRBD2
DNA: TGTGCCAGCAGCCGAGGACTAGCGGGGGGGACCGGGGAGCTGTTTTTT
CDR3: CASSRGLAGGTGELFF

V: TRBV14
size: .
J: TRBJ1-1
D: .
DNA: TGTGCCAGCAGCCCGCAGACAGGAACGAACACTGAAGCTTTCTTT
CDR3: CASSPQTGTNTEAFF

V: TRBV18
size: .
J: TRBJ2-1
D: TRBD2
DNA: TGTGCCAGCTCACTGGGACTAGCGGGAGACAGGGAGCAGTTCTTC
CDR3: CASSLGLAGDREQFF

V: TRBV18
size: .
J: TRBJ1-2
D: TRBD1
DNA: TGTGCCAGCTCACCAGGGACAGGGGTTGTCCGTGGCTACACCTTC
CDR3: CASSPGTGVVRGYTF

V: TRBV29-1
size: .
J: TRBJ1-1
D: TRBD1
DNA: TGCAGCGTTTTCCGGACAGGAAAAATGAACACTGAAGCTTTCTTT
CDR3: CSVFRTGKMNTEAFF

V: TRBV6-5
size: .
J: TRBJ1-1
D: .
DNA: TGTGCCAGCAGTTATAGGAACACTGAAGCTTTCTTT
CDR3: CASSYRNTEAFF

V: TRBV6-5
size: .
J: TRBJ1-1
D: .
DNA: TGTGCCAGCAAGAGTGCGGGGCAGGGAGAAGCTTTCTTT
CDR3: CASKSAGQGEAFF

V: TRBV9
size: .
J: TRBJ2-7
D: .
DNA: TGTGCCAGCAGCGTCCGGGCTGGGGAGGAGCAGTACTTC
CDR3: CASSVRAGEEQYF

V: TRBV4-2
size: .
J: TRBJ2-1
D: TRBD2
DNA: TGTGCCAGCAGCCAAGGAGTACTAGCGGGAGGGCCTAATGAGCAGTTCTTC
CDR3: CASSQGVLAGGPNEQFF

V: TRBV10-3
size: .
J: TRBJ2-3
D: .
DNA: TGTGCCATTCGAGATGGAGGCACAGATACGCAGTATTTT
CDR3: CAIRDGGTDTQYF

V: TRBV10-2
size: .
J: TRBJ2-7
D: .
DNA: TGCGCCAGCAGTGAGACCCCAGACTACGAGCAGTACTTC
CDR3: CASSETPDYEQYF

V: TRBV29-1
size: .
J: TRBJ2-7
D: TRBD2
DNA: TGCAGCGTTGCGGCGGGGGGCTACGAGCAGTACTTC
CDR3: CSVAAGGYEQYF

V: TRBV9
size: .
J: TRBJ2-7
D: TRBD2
DNA: TGTGCCAGCATCCCCCCGAAGGAGGCGGGAGGCTCCTACGAGCAGTACTTC
CDR3: CASIPPKEAGGSYEQYF

V: TRBV5-6
size: .
J: TRBJ2-2
D: .
DNA: TGTGCCAGCAATTGGCAGGGAAGGACCGGGGAGCTGTTTTTT
CDR3: CASNWQGRTGELFF

V: TRBV9
size: few
J: TRBJ2-3
D: TRBD2
DNA: TGTGCCAGCTCGCGGGAGCAGTCCATAGATACGCAGTATTTT
CDR3: CASSREQSIDTQYF

V: TRBV28
size: .
J: TRBJ1-1
D: .
DNA: TGTGCCAGCAGCAGCCGGGACACTGAAGCTTTCTTT
CDR3: CASSSRDTEAFF

V: TRBV9
size: .
J: TRBJ2-1
D: .
DNA: TGTGCCAGCAGCGTAGCGGGGAAGCGGTTCGATGAGCAGTTCTTC
CDR3: CASSVAGKRFDEQFF

V: TRBV27
size: few
J: TRBJ1-5
D: .
DNA: TGTGCCAGCAGTTTTCGGGGGGAGCCCCAGCATTTT
CDR3: CASSFRGEPQHF

V: TRBV6-1
size: .
J: TRBJ2-7
D: .
DNA: TGTGCCAGCAGTGAAGCCGGGGTTACGTACGAGCAGTACTTC
CDR3: CASSEAGVTYEQYF

V: TRBV9
size: .
J: TRBJ1-3
D: TRBD1
DNA: TGTGCCAGCAGCGTAGATCGACAGGGTTCTGGAAACACCATATATTTT
CDR3: CASSVDRQGSGNTIYF

V: TRBV7-3
size: few
J: TRBJ1-2
D: .
DNA: TGTGCCAGCAGCTTAACTCCAGGGCTAGAGGGCTACACCTTC
CDR3: CASSLTPGLEGYTF

V: TRBV2
size: .
J: TRBJ2-7
D: TRBD2
DNA: TGTGCCAGCAGGGATGGGACTAGCGGGTCCCACGAGCAGTACTTC
CDR3: CASRDGTSGSHEQYF

V: TRBV19
size: .
J: TRBJ2-2
D: .
DNA: TGTGCCAGTAACCTCGGGTACACCGGGGAGCTGTTTTTT
CDR3: CASNLGYTGELFF

V: TRBV2
size: .
J: TRBJ2-7
D: .
DNA: TGTGCCAGCGTTTTAGTTAACGGCTACGAGCAGTACTTC
CDR3: CASVLVNGYEQYF

V: TRBV5-1
size: .
J: TRBJ2-2
D: TRBD1
DNA: TGCGCCAGCAGCCGACAGGGCCCGGCCGGGGAGCTGTTTTTT
CDR3: CASSRQGPAGELFF

V: TRBV7-9
size: .
J: TRBJ2-5
D: .
DNA: TGTGCCAGCAGCTTATCTGGTAGCGAGACCCAGTACTTC
CDR3: CASSLSGSETQYF

V: TRBV30
size: .
J: TRBJ2-1
D: TRBD2
DNA: TGTGCCTCTAGCGGGGACAATGAGCAGTTCTTC
CDR3: CASSGDNEQFF

V: TRBV6-5
size: .
J: TRBJ1-2
D: .
DNA: TGTGCCAGCAGATCCTGGACACTTTACGGCTACACCTTC
CDR3: CASRSWTLYGYTF

V: TRBV6-1
size: .
J: TRBJ2-7
D: TRBD2
DNA: TGTGCCAGCAGTGACTTCCCGGGACTAGCGGGAGGGTCCCCCTACGAGCAGTACTTC
CDR3: CASSDFPGLAGGSPYEQYF

V: TRBV6-1
size: .
J: TRBJ2-2
D: TRBD2
DNA: TGTGCCAGCAGCCAAAGCGGGACCGTGACCGGGGAGCTGTTTTTT
CDR3: CASSQSGTVTGELFF

V: TRBV29-1
size: few
J: TRBJ1-3
D: TRBD1
DNA: TGCAGCGCCCCGGGACAGGGGGATGGAAACACCATATATTTT
CDR3: CSAPGQGDGNTIYF

V: TRBV27
size: .
J: TRBJ1-1
D: .
DNA: TGTGCCAGCAGTCCCAGACCACAGGCGAACACTGAAGCTTTCTTT
CDR3: CASSPRPQANTEAFF